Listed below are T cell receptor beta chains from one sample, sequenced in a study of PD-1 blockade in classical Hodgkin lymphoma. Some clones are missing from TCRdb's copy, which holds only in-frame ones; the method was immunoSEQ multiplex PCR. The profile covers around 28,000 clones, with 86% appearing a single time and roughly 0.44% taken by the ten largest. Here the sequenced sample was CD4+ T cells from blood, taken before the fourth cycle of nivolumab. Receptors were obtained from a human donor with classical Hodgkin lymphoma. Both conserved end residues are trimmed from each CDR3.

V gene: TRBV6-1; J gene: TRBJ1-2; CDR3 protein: ASRDGMFYGYT
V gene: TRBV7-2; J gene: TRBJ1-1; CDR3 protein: ASSLGPLNTEAF
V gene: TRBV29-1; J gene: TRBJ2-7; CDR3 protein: SVSGQGIGEQY
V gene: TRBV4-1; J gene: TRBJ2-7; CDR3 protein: ASSPRQGGIYEQY
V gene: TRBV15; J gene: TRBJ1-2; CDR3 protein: ATSRGRVGGYSYT
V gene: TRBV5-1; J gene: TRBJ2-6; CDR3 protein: ASSLAAGKSGANVLT
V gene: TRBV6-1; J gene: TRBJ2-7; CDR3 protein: ASSGQGAGEQY
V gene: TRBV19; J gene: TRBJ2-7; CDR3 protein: ASSMGQGWEQY
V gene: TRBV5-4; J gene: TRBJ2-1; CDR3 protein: ASSSLTVSYNEQF
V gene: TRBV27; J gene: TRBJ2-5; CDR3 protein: ASSFSQGAAETQY
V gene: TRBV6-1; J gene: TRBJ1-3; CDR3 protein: ASSRRGPGNTIY
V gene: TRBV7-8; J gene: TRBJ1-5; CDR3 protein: ASSLYNNQPQH
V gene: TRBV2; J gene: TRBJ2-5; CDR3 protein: ASSPEGTSGETQY
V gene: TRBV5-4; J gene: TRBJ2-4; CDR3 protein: ASRGGSENIQY
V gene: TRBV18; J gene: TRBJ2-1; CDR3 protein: ASSPTSGSSRGQF
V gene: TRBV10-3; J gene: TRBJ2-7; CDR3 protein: AITPEGEGDEQY
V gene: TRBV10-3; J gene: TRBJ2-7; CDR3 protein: AIKRTGDPYEQY
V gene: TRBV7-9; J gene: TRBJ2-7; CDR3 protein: ASSLDSLSYEQY
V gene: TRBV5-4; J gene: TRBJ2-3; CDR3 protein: ASSLVGGLTDTQY
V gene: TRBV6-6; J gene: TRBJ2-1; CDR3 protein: ASSQGLAGVSEQF
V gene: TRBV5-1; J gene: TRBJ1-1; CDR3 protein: ASSLVRQVNTEAF
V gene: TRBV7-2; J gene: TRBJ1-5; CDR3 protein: ASSFSGRQPQH
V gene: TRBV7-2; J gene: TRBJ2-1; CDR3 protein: ASSLYGTGGYNEQF
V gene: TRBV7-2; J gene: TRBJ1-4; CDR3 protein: ASSLGGWGKLF
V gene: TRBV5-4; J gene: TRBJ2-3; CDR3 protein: ASSLRSGGSDTQY
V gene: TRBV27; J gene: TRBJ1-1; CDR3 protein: ASSFVRGAEAF
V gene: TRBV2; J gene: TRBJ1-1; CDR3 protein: ASRGDIGTEAF
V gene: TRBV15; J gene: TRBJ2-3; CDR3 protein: ATSRDRQPSTDTQY
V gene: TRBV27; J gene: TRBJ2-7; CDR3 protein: ASSFSGTAYEQY
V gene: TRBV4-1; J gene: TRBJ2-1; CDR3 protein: ASSQDPYNEQF
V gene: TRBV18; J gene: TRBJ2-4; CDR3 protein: ASSPDRSTKNIQY
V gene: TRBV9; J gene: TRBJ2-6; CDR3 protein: ASSTTGGNGANVLT
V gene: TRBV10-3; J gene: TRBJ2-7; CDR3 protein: AISESWASRGEQY
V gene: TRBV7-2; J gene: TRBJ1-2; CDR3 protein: ASSLQQGANYGYT